Listed below are T cell receptor beta chains from one sample, sequenced in a study of blood T cell repertoires in COVID-19. Only in-frame clones appear in the TCRdb table, and some are missing; sequencing was by immunoSEQ multiplex PCR. The table shows under 250,000 clones, with 80% to 95% occurring only once. Sequencing used peripheral blood. These receptors all come from a man aged 55 to 70 with COVID-19, enrolled during active disease. The CDR3 runs from the conserved cysteine through the conserved F or W. The D gene is left open where the match is weak. The listing skips clone size in some rows; elsewhere it reads once, few, many or a size class.

TRBV11-3	TRBJ2-7	-	-	CASSLDGNEQYF	TGTGCCAGCAGCTTAGATGGCAACGAGCAGTACTTC
TRBV6-6	TRBJ1-1	-	-	CASRKTGAMNTEAFF	TGTGCCAGCAGAAAGACAGGAGCCATGAACACTGAAGCTTTCTTT
TRBV7-2	TRBJ1-1	TRBD1	-	CASSLVPAVQGAGFTEAFF	TGTGCCAGCAGCTTAGTCCCCGCGGTGCAGGGGGCGGGTTTCACTGAAGCTTTCTTT
TRBV19	TRBJ2-3	-	-	CASSIGVGGTDTQYF	TGTGCCAGTAGTATAGGGGTCGGGGGCACAGATACGCAGTATTTT
TRBV5-1	TRBJ1-1	-	-	CASSLTSGDYTEAFF	TGCGCCAGCAGCTTGACGTCCGGGGATTACACTGAAGCTTTCTTT
TRBV5-6	TRBJ2-5	TRBD2	-	CASSFHAVAGGQETQYF	TGTGCCAGCAGCTTTCATGCGGTAGCGGGAGGTCAAGAGACCCAGTACTTC
TRBV2	TRBJ2-1	-	-	CASSEALTPTDNEQFF	TGTGCCAGCAGTGAAGCGCTTACACCTACAGACAATGAGCAGTTCTTC
TRBV4-2	TRBJ2-5	TRBD1	once	CASSPRTGGKETQYF	TGTGCCAGCAGCCCCCGGACAGGCGGAAAGGAGACCCAGTACTTC
TRBV28	TRBJ1-1	-	-	CASSFGNTEAFF	TGTGCCAGCAGTTTCGGGAACACTGAAGCTTTCTTT
TRBV14	TRBJ2-6	-	-	CASSRHLSGANVLTF	TGTGCCAGCAGTCGACACCTCTCTGGGGCCAACGTCCTGACTTTC
TRBV4-1	TRBJ1-1	-	-	CASSQDLARVNTEAFF	TGCGCCAGCAGCCAAGACCTGGCCAGGGTGAACACTGAAGCTTTCTTT
TRBV2	TRBJ1-1	-	-	CASSEFREAFF	TGTGCCAGCAGTGAATTCAGGGAAGCTTTCTTT
TRBV6-1	TRBJ2-3	-	-	CASSEHQGADTQYF	TGTGCCAGCAGTGAACATCAGGGTGCAGATACGCAGTATTTT
TRBV28	TRBJ1-2	-	-	CASSLGDTTFTNGYTF	TGTGCCAGCAGCCTAGGAGATACGACCTTTACTAATGGCTACACCTTC
TRBV5-6	TRBJ2-7	TRBD2	-	CASSFRVTSGRGYEQYF	TGTGCCAGCAGCTTTAGGGTAACTAGCGGGAGGGGCTACGAGCAGTACTTC
TRBV12-3/TRBV12-4	TRBJ1-4	-	-	CASSRRPEKLFF	TGTGCCAGCAGTCGGAGACCTGAAAAACTGTTTTTT
TRBV11-3	TRBJ1-1	-	-	CASSRQNTEAFF	TGTGCCAGCAGCCGACAGAACACTGAAGCTTTCTTT
TRBV2	TRBJ2-3	TRBD2	-	CASGGEVDTQYF	TGTGCCAGCGGGGGGGAGGTAGATACGCAGTATTTT
TRBV7-3	TRBJ1-6	-	-	CASAQASSYNSPLHF	TGTGCCAGCGCCCAGGCCAGCTCCTATAATTCACCCCTCCACTTT
TRBV24-1	TRBJ2-3	TRBD2	once	CATSDASGQSTDTQYF	TGTGCCACCAGTGACGCTAGCGGGCAGAGCACAGATACGCAGTATTTT
TRBV28	TRBJ1-5	-	-	CASSLLASNQPQHF	TGTGCCAGCAGTTTATTAGCTAGCAATCAGCCCCAGCATTTT
TRBV6-5	TRBJ1-1	-	-	CASSPLRGTEAFF	TGTGCCAGCAGTCCCTTGAGGGGGACTGAAGCTTTCTTT
TRBV2	TRBJ1-2	-	-	CASSEQGAGGYTF	TGTGCCAGCAGTGAACAGGGAGCGGGCGGCTACACCTTC
TRBV28	TRBJ1-4	-	-	CASSQRQVNEKLFF	TGTGCCAGCAGCCAACGACAGGTTAATGAAAAACTGTTTTTT
TRBV4-3	TRBJ2-1	TRBD2	once	CASSQSDSGLVSEQFF	TGCGCCAGCAGCCAATCGGATAGCGGGTTAGTAAGTGAGCAGTTCTTC
TRBV30	TRBJ1-3	-	-	CAWQPAGNTIYF	TGTGCCTGGCAACCAGCTGGAAACACCATATATTTT
TRBV3-1/TRBV3-2	TRBJ2-2	-	-	CASTSDRLANTGELFF	TGTGCCAGCACATCGGACAGACTCGCGAACACCGGGGAGCTGTTTTTT
TRBV10-3	TRBJ1-2	-	-	CAISDGDPVRTF	TGTGCCATCAGTGACGGAGACCCCGTCCGCACCTTC
TRBV5-1	TRBJ1-2	-	-	CASSLARLGDYGYTF	TGCGCCAGCAGCTTGGCGAGGCTCGGGGACTATGGCTACACCTTC
TRBV4-1	TRBJ2-7	TRBD1	once	CASSPGQGAIYEQYF	TGCGCCAGCAGCCCCGGACAGGGGGCAATCTACGAGCAGTACTTC
TRBV19	TRBJ2-1	-	-	CASSPQAVSNEQFF	TGTGCCAGTAGTCCACAGGCCGTAAGCAATGAGCAGTTCTTC
TRBV14	TRBJ2-7	TRBD2	-	CASSQDEGLLRYEQYF	TGTGCCAGCAGCCAAGACGAGGGACTACTCCGCTACGAGCAGTACTTC
TRBV3-1/TRBV3-2	TRBJ1-1	-	-	CASSQDVRSRIMNTEAFF	TGTGCCAGCAGCCAAGATGTGAGGAGCCGTATCATGAACACTGAAGCTTTCTTT
TRBV28	TRBJ2-7	TRBD1	-	CASSLGTGAYEQYF	TGTGCCAGCAGTTTAGGGACAGGGGCCTACGAGCAGTACTTC
TRBV5-1	TRBJ1-3	TRBD1	-	CASSLGQGTGNTIYF	TGCGCCAGCAGCTTGGGACAGGGGACTGGAAACACCATATATTTT
TRBV3-1/TRBV3-2	TRBJ1-3	TRBD1	-	CASSLTGGSGNTIYF	TGTGCCAGCAGCCTGACAGGGGGATCTGGAAACACCATATATTTT
TRBV19	TRBJ1-5	TRBD1	-	CASSSDRAQPQHF	TGTGCCAGTAGTTCAGACAGGGCCCAGCCCCAGCATTTT
TRBV7-2	TRBJ2-4	TRBD2	-	CASTASGGAKNIQYF	TGTGCCAGCACCGCTAGCGGGGGGGCCAAAAACATTCAGTACTTC
TRBV5-1	TRBJ2-1	-	-	CASSLRGSSYNEQFF	TGCGCCAGCAGCTTGAGGGGGTCCTCCTACAATGAGCAGTTCTTC
TRBV7-6	TRBJ1-1	TRBD1	-	CASSFYRGENTEAFF	TGTGCCAGCAGCTTTTACAGGGGGGAGAACACTGAAGCTTTCTTT
TRBV27	TRBJ2-2	TRBD1	-	CASSRRGTGDTGELFF	TGTGCCAGCAGCCGGAGGGGGACAGGGGACACCGGGGAGCTGTTTTTT
TRBV2	TRBJ1-4	TRBD1	few	CASRGQEKLFF	TGTGCCAGCAGGGGACAGGAAAAACTGTTTTTT
TRBV16	TRBJ1-2	TRBD1	-	CASSPRQGNGYTF	TGTGCCAGCAGCCCTCGACAGGGGAATGGCTACACCTTC
TRBV24-1	TRBJ2-1	TRBD2	-	CATSDSGGSYNEQFF	TGTGCCACCAGTGATTCCGGGGGGTCCTACAATGAGCAGTTCTTC
TRBV11-3	TRBJ2-1	TRBD2	once	CASSPQGTSGGGNEQFF	TGTGCCAGCAGCCCCCAAGGGACTAGCGGGGGAGGGAATGAGCAGTTCTTC
TRBV18	TRBJ1-2	-	once	CASSPALSGKGYGYTF	TGTGCCAGCTCACCAGCGTTGTCAGGGAAGGGCTATGGCTACACCTTC
TRBV11-2	TRBJ2-1	-	-	CASSLEALAQNEQFF	TGTGCCAGCAGCTTAGAGGCGCTAGCACAGAATGAGCAGTTCTTC
TRBV5-1	TRBJ2-1	TRBD2	few	CASNPSGNGAQFF	TGCGCCAGCAATCCTAGCGGGAATGGCGCGCAGTTCTTC
TRBV30	TRBJ1-2	-	-	CAWSVVDGRTLNYGYTF	TGTGCCTGGAGTGTAGTGGACGGGCGGACACTGAACTATGGCTACACCTTC
TRBV5-4	TRBJ1-6	-	-	CASRGTGNSPLHF	TGTGCCAGCCGGGGGACGGGGAATTCACCCCTCCACTTT
TRBV5-1	TRBJ1-6	-	-	CASSLEIYSPLHF	TGCGCCAGCAGCTTGGAAATCTATTCACCCCTCCACTTT